This T cell receptor beta chain came from a study of cytomegalovirus exposure and HLA in healthy donors. The PCR contained 60 Vbeta and 13 Jbeta primers. Data came from immunoSEQ multiplex PCR; TCRdb stores just in-frame clones and leaves some out. The sample has approximately 97,000 clones, approximately 70% seen once. General study findings and limits: Segments of the TCR beta V type were, in most cases, productive about 87% or about 30% of the time in an earlier analysis.

In its sample, this clone was seen once. As yet, its antigen is unknown. The CDR3 is 14 residues long. The germline V gene has CDR1 SEHNR and CDR2 FQNEAQ (reference sequence). Trimming pared 5 bases from V and 6 bases from J, leaving 17 bases between. Sequencing used PBMCs. The rearrangement uses TRBV7-9 and TRBJ2-7; D perhaps matches TRBD1 (6 bases). The receptor comes from a man aged 40-49 years in good health and CMV-seronegative. DNA for the CDR3: TGTGCCAGCAGCCACCGGGACATCGTGGGCGAGCAGTACTTC. It codes for CASSHRDIVGEQYF.